The 2 T cell receptor beta chains reported below all come from one sample, sequenced in a study of blood T cell repertoires in COVID-19. Sequencing was performed with immunoSEQ multiplex PCR; in TCRdb, only in-frame clones are kept and a portion is missing. Of 25,000 to 30,000 clones listed, roughly 94% were seen once; the top ten hold 2% to 2.5%. The sample taken for sequencing was peripheral blood. The receptors were sampled from a man over 45 with active COVID-19.

The rearrangement uses TRBV28 and TRBJ1-1, with no clear D. V gave up 6 bases and J gave up 8 bases, with 13 bases separating them. Germline V gene sequence: CDR1 MDHEN, CDR2 SYDVKM. The CDR3 has 12 residues. The CDR3 sequence: CASSLGSAEAFF. Written as DNA, the CDR3 is TGTGCCAGCAGCCTCGGGAGTGCCGAAGCTTTCTTT.

V gene TRBV10-3 combines with J gene TRBJ2-7; tentative D call: TRBD2 (6 bases). Germline CDR1 reads ENHRY; CDR2 reads SYGVKD. This CDR3 comprises 13 residues. The ends were cut back, 7 bases at V and 1 base at J, with 11 bases in the middle. The DNA of the CDR3 is TGTGCCATCACGGGGGATCTTTCCTACGAGCAGTACTTC. Its translation: CAITGDLSYEQYF.